This section outlines one TCR beta chain sequence together with its context. Antigen specificity is unknown. Positively selected for CCR7, the CD45RO-negative cells used as naive CD8 cells excluded terminally differentiated effector memory CD45RA+ cells. Donors comprised healthy HIV-negative adults lacking recent acute infections or vaccinations. This sample was included in a study of shared clonotypes between healthy human individuals. Method: immunoSEQ multiplex PCR; TCRdb's copy keeps in-frame clones and lacks some. This table has 450,000 to 700,000 clones, roughly 95% appearing once. Notes on the study in general: Depth was large, yet rarefaction showed that sorted-subset sequencing was incomplete. Across subsets, estimated richness was generally greater for naive than for memory populations.

The germline V and J ends were trimmed by 5 bases and 1 base, with 10 bases remaining between them. The CDR3 has 14 amino acids. CDR1 and CDR2 (germline): SGHRS, YFSETQ. The receptor was isolated from a woman aged 25 to 39 in good health. Sequenced: naive CD8+ T cells sorted from blood. This sequence joins TRBV5-1 and TRBJ1-5, with D maybe TRBD1 (5 bases). In nucleotides, the CDR3 is TGCGCCAGCAGGGCCGGGGGGAGCAATCAGCCCCAGCATTTT. This encodes CASRAGGSNQPQHF.